Here is one TCR beta chain with its context. The antigen is undetermined. The data were obtained in a study of shared clonotypes between healthy human individuals. General study points: Across subsets, estimated richness was generally greater for naive than for memory populations. Roughly 5% of naive CD4 clonotypes were common to a handful of donors. Sampling used blood alone; tissue repertoires probably differ. At large depth, rarefaction still showed sorted-subset sequencing to be incomplete.

Trimming stripped 1 base from V and 0 bases from J, with 7 bases between. The germline V gene has CDR1 SNHLY and CDR2 FYNNEI. The CDR3 runs to 15 residues. CD45RO-negative, CCR7-selected cells formed the naive CD8 fraction, which excluded terminally differentiated effector memory CD45RA+ cells. Repertoires were generated with immunoSEQ multiplex PCR, while TCRdb's copy carries only in-frame clones and drops some. The sample has some 2,000,000 clones, just under 95% seen once. Sequencing was performed on naive CD8+ T cells sorted from blood. The TCR comes from a man aged 18 to 29 in good health. The chain recombines TRBV2 with TRBJ1-3; TRBD1 is a possible D gene (5 bases). DNA for the CDR3: TGTGCCAGCAGTGAAGGGGGGATCTCTGGAAACACCATATATTTT. As protein: CASSEGGISGNTIYF.